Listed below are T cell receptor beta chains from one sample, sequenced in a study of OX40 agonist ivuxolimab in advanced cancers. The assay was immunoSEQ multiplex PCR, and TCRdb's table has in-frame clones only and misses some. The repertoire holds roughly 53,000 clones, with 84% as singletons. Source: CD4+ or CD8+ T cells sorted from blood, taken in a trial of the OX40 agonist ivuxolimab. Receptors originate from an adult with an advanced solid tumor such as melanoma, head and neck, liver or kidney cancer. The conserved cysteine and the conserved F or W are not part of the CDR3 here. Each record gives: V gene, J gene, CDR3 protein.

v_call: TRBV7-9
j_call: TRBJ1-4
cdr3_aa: ASSAGTGGNEKLF

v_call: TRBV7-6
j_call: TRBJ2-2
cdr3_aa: ASSFAGTGELF

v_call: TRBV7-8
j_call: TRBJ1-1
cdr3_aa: ASSLAGQGFTEAF

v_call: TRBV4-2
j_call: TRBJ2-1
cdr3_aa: ASSPDKRDYNEQF

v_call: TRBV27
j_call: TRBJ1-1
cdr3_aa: ASSLSASDPRAQIEAF

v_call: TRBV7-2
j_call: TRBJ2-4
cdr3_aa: ASSLRGDIQY

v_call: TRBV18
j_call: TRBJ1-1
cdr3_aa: ASSFRGQNTEAF

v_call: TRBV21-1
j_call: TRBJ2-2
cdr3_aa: ASSWASLEGLF

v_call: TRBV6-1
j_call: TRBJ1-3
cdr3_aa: ASMADSGNTIY

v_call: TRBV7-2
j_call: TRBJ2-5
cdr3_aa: ASSGQETQY

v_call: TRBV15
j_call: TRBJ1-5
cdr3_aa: ATSIMTAGNQPQH

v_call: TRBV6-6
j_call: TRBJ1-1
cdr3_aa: ASLSLRDTEAF

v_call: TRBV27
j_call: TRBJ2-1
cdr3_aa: ASSFRENNEQF

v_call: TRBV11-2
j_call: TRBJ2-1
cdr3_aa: ASSSVWTSGSNEQF

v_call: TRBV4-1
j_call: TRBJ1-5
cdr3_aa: ASSLGVGFGNQPQH

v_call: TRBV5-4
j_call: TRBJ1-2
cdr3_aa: ASSFHSLYGYT

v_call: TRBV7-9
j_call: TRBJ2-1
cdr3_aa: ASSPQGLAGVNEQF

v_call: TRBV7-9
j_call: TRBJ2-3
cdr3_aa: ASSPGTSSTDTQY

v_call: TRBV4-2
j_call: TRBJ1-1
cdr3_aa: ASSLEAEAF

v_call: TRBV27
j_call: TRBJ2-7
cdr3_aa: ASSSDIASSEQY

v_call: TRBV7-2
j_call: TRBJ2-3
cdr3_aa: ASSLVGTGLALDTQY

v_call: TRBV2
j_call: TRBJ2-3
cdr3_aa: ASKQGLDTQY

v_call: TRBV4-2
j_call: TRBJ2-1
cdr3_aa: ASSPRTSGHNEQF

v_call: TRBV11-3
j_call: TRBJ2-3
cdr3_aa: ASSPRPGLGTDTQY

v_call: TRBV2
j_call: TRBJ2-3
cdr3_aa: ASGLAGVDTQY

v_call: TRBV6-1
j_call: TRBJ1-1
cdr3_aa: ASSPSSMNTEAF

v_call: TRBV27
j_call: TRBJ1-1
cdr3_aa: ASSLEAQGKFEAF

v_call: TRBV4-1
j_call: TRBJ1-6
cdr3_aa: ASSPGQGWDSPLH

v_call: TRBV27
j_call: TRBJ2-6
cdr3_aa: ASRGQGSGANVPT

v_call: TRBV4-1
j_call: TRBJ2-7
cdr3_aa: ASSQERAGYEQY

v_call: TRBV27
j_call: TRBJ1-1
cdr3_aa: ASSHTGTGRGVMNTEAF

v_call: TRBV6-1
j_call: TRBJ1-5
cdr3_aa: ASSVTGVSNQPQH

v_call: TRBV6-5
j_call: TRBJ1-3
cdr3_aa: ASSGDRLLGNTIY

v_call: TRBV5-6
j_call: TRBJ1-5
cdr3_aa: ASSLGDRGRHQPQH

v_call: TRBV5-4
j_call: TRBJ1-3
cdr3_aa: ASSLDLGGNTIY

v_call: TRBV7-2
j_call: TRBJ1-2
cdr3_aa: ASSPQSSRGRSGYT

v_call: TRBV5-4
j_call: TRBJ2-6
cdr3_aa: ASSLRGSPSGANVLT

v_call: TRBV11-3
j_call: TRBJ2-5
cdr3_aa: ASSVGQQETQY

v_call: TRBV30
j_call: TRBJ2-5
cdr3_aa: AWSSGTGGLTQY

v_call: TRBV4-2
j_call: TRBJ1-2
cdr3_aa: ASSQVAGQSRGYT

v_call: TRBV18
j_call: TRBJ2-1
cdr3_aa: ASSPTPTGGPYNEQF

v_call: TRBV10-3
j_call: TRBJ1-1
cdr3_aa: AISESVRMNTEAF

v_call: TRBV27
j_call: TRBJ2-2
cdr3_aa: ASSPLAGGTGELF

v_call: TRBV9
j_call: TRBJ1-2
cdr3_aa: ASSVGAGDYGYT

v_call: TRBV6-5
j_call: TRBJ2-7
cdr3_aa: ASREPSGTYEQY

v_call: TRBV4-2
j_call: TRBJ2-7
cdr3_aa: ASSQGGVGGYEQY

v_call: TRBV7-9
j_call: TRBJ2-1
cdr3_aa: ASSGTSGSNSEQF

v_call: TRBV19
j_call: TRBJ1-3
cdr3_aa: ASRGQSGNTIY

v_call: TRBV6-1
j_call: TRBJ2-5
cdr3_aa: ATLHGGEETQY

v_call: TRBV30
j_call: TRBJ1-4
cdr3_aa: AWSVLPSSLPFNEKLF

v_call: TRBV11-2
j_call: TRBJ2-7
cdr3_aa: ASSFTSGNYEQY

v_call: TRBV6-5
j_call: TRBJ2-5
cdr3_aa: ASSGLAQETQY

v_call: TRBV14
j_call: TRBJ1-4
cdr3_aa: ASSQDLPGTGEKLF

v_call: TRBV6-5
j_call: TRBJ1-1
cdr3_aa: ASSEQVFATEAF

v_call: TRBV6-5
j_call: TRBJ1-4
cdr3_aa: ASSDYRGEKLF

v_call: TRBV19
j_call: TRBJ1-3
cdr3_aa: ASSIRQPRGSGNTIY

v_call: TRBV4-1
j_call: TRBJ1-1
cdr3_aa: ASSQESGRGTEAF

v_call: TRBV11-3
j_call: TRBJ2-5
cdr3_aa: ASSLGLAGRETQY

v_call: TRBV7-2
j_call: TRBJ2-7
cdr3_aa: ASSLWRTYEQY